This T cell receptor beta chain was sequenced in a study of blood T cell repertoires in COVID-19 (TCRdb year 2020). Background on the whole study: Samples covering the acute and convalescent phases of COVID-19 were provided by collaborators in the United States, Italy and Spain. Where available, HLA class I and class II types were taken from metadata supplied by the sample provider and were not determined by assay-based typing. Deeply sampled blood TCRbeta repertoires from subjects exposed to, actively infected with, or recovered from COVID-19 were included in the dataset. The repertoires were made available in a free public database intended to serve as a resource for research on the immune response to SARS-CoV-2. The material from the prospective study consisted of cDNA or gDNA derived from T cells, B-cell-depleted T cells, or PBMCs. Sample metadata almost always included a de-identified subject ID, COVID-19 status, age in years and sex. Samples were obtained from the ongoing ImmuneRACE study (first 160 participants) and from over 1,000 subjects provided by 6 global collaborators.

TCRbeta CDR3 regions were amplified from genomic DNA by means of the immunoSEQ Assay, a bias-controlled multiplex PCR. On the authors' methods: Within the assay, amplification of reference gene primers was used to estimate how many nucleated cells each sample contained. Sequence reads were collapsed and filtered to measure the absolute abundance of every unique TCRbeta CDR3 rearrangement. Productive Simpson clonality was computed per sample as the square root of Simpson's diversity index over productive rearrangements. This is the immuneACCESS table as TCRdb keeps it, with only in-frame sequences that have V and J called. A part of the clones is gone; compared with another copy, unresolved V genes explain less than half, and the rest is unexplained. D and trimming come from the DNA, and the V and J calls and clone size come from that table. The sample profile shows roughly 200,000 clones; approximately 90% of them were found once. The ten largest clones add up to 1.2% of the sample.

Broader findings and caveats from the paper: How much clinical and demographic metadata was included differed by source and by participant, and the metadata was provided uncurated.

Participants in the prospective study were aged 18 to 89 years, lived in 20 to 30 United States geographic areas, and enrolled through a virtual design. Cohort assignment in the prospective study relied on participant-reported clinical history from a screening survey and a study questionnaire. Recovered participants in ImmuneRACE Cohort 3 were defined by two consecutive negative NP/OP PCR tests, clearance by a healthcare professional, or resolution of symptoms. In the prospective study, mobile phlebotomists collected whole blood, serum and a nasopharyngeal or oropharyngeal swab from each participant. Participants in the prospective study had the option to provide additional blood draws and questionnaires over a roughly 2-month period. Before DNA extraction, prospective study blood samples were shipped either frozen or at room temperature. V loses 6 bases of germline sequence and J loses 4 bases, and the interval between the two ends is 22 bases. From the cysteine through the phenylalanine, the CDR3 covers 17 amino acids. Only CDR3 DNA is held: 51 bases, read in frame from base 1. Based on the germline V gene, the CDR1 and CDR2 sequences are MNHEY and SVGEGT.

Regarding this clone: The clone's antigen remains unknown. Base qualities are not recorded, but no much larger clone differs from it by a single base.

Sequencing input: PBMCs or T cells enriched from blood (not recorded which). The receptor comes from a man aged 30 to 39 who had recovered from COVID-19. The chain uses TRBV6-2 or TRBV6-3 and TRBJ2-1; the best D guess is TRBD2, with 5 bases matching. The nucleotide sequence reads TGTGCCAGCAGCCCTTTTGGGTCGGGGTATAGGTACAATGAGCAGTTCTTC. It translates as CASSPFGSGYRYNEQFF.